Listed here are 7 T cell receptor beta chains from one sample, sequenced in a study of blood T cell repertoires in COVID-19. TCRdb's table, derived via immunoSEQ multiplex PCR, lists solely in-frame clones and lacks some. The sample contains about 210,000 clones, 75% to 90% of which appear only once. The sample taken for sequencing was PBMCs or T cells enriched from blood (not recorded which). Receptors were obtained from a man between 35 and 55 years old who had recovered from COVID-19.

The rearrangement links TRBV18 to TRBJ1-4, with TRBD1 matching over 8 bases. The CDR3 is 14 residues long. Germline values: CDR1 KGHSH, CDR2 LQKENI. J was trimmed by 6 bases and V by 3 bases; bases with no gene match: 3. The CDR3 reads CASSPTGGYEKLFF. The CDR3 DNA is TGTGCCAGCTCACCTACAGGGGGGTATGAAAAACTGTTTTTT.

The chain carries TRBV6-5 and TRBJ2-7, with 7 bases that match TRBD1. This CDR3 region has 13 residues. CDR1 is MNHEY and CDR2 is SVGAGI in the germline V gene. The junction had 5 bases not matched to a gene; V was cut back by 8 bases and J by 1 base. The CDR3 spells CASGTVPSYEQYF. For the CDR3, the DNA is TGTGCCAGCGGGACAGTACCTTCCTACGAGCAGTACTTC.

The chain recombines TRBV6-5 with TRBJ2-7; TRBD2 matches at 7 bases. CDR1 and CDR2 (germline): MNHEY, SVGAGI. The CDR3 extends over 13 amino acids. Germline trimming cut 6 bases from V and 4 bases from J; bases unmatched to any gene: 6. CDR3 in DNA: TGTGCCAGCAGGCGGGGGAGAGAGTACGAGCAGTACTTC. This codes for CASRRGREYEQYF.

The rearrangement links TRBV5-1 to TRBJ1-1; unclear D gene. The V gene lost 5 bases and the J gene lost 5 bases, with 16 bases spanning the gap. The CDR3 spans 14 residues. Germline CDR1 is SGHRS and CDR2 is YFSETQ. CDR3 loop: CASRLRDVGTEAFF. CDR3 DNA sequence: TGCGCCAGCAGATTAAGAGACGTCGGGACTGAAGCTTTCTTT.

The gene calls are TRBV10-3 and TRBJ1-2; 8 bases line up with TRBD1. The germline V gene encodes CDR1 ENHRY and CDR2 SYGVKD. The trim removed 5 bases at V and 4 bases at J, leaving 6 bases unmatched. CDR3 length: 14 amino acids. CDR3 sequence: CAISRTGNSYGYTF. The DNA of the CDR3 is TGTGCCATCAGTCGGACAGGGAATTCCTATGGCTACACCTTC.

As for this clone: A read error may account for a junction end that differs from germline. The DNA of the CDR3 is TGTGCCAGCAGCTTAAAGACAGTATACAACACGGCAGCAGTACTTCCATATACTTTC. Its translation is CASSLKTVYNTAAVLPYTF. The chain uses TRBV6-6 and TRBJ2-7; D is perhaps TRBD1 (5 bases). Per the germline V gene, CDR1 is MNHNY and CDR2 is SVGAGI (reference sequence). The CDR3 totals 19 residues.

The rearrangement links TRBV6-5 to TRBJ1-4, with D maybe TRBD1 (5 bases). The V gene's germline CDR1 is MNHEY and CDR2 SVGAGI. The CDR3 consists of 15 residues. Trimming took off 0 bases at V and 7 bases at J, with 12 bases between the two ends. The CDR3, as DNA: TGTGCCAGCAGTTACTCGGGAAAGGGGCCTGAAAAACTGTTTTTT. The encoded protein is CASSYSGKGPEKLFF.